The sequence of this TCR beta chain was determined in a study of vaccination effects on CD4 cells after COVID-19. Study-level background: BNT162b2 vaccine or mRNA-1273 vaccine was given to participants in two doses. Study-wide points: Marked clonal contraction was seen late after vaccination (in both infection- and vaccine-induced clones).

The assay was immunoSEQ multiplex PCR, and TCRdb's table has in-frame clones only and misses some. The table has just over 20,000 clones, 70% to 80% seen once. With 3 bases removed from V and 0 bases from J, the gap between germline ends came to 15 bases. Germline V gene sequence: CDR1 SGHAT, CDR2 FQNNGV. The CDR3 spans 16 residues. Before sequencing took place, the ViraFEST assay used viral peptide pools to expand antigen-specific CD4+ T cells. Upon completion of 10 days in culture, CD4+ T cells were isolated. Having tested negative for nucleocapsid antibodies, the vaccine recipients showed no prior SARS-CoV-2 infection. Cultures used approximately 2 million PBMC per well, 9.5 to 10 IU/ml IL-2 and approximately 11 ug/ml peptides. This clone has just a few counts. Its antigen is currently unknown.

The chain couples TRBV11-2 to TRBJ2-7, with a tentative D call TRBD2 (5 bases). This receptor was taken from a human donor who received a COVID-19 vaccine. The sequencing used CD4+ T cells from PBMCs cultured with HCoV-229E spike peptides, collected before COVID-19 vaccination. The CDR3 spells CASSFARRGSSYEQYF. The CDR3 bases are TGTGCCAGCAGCTTCGCAAGACGGGGAAGCTCCTACGAGCAGTACTTC.